The next 30 T cell receptor beta chains were all read from a single sample in a study of CD8+ T cells in alopecia areata. RNA extraction was followed by reverse transcription into cDNA, which acted as the sequencing template. This table comes from immunoSEQ multiplex PCR, and its TCRdb copy is limited to in-frame clones, with some not included. The sample lists approximately 63,000 clones, about three fifths seen once, with approximately 17% in the top ten. Sample: CD8+ T cells sorted from blood, taken at week 0. These receptor sequences come from a human donor with alopecia areata.

The chain links TRBV27 to TRBJ1-1, with a tentative D call TRBD1 (5 bases). The CDR3 is made up of 14 amino acids. CDR1 and CDR2 (germline): MNHEY, SMNVEV (reference sequence). Trimming pared 5 bases from V and 0 bases from J, leaving 10 bases between. CDR3 sequence: CASSSRVVNTEAFF. The DNA of the CDR3 is TGTGCCAGCAGTAGCAGGGTAGTGAACACTGAAGCTTTCTTT.

The sample holds a few counts of this clone. This chain uses TRBV11-2 with TRBJ2-5; 8 nucleotides line up with TRBD2. The CDR3 spans 16 residues. Germline CDR1 reads SGHAT; CDR2 reads FQNNGV. Trimming at V came to 7 bases and at J to 1 base, leaving 11 bases not matched to a gene. The CDR3 sequence is CASTKEASGFQETQYF. The CDR3 nucleotides are TGTGCCAGCACCAAGGAGGCTAGCGGGTTCCAAGAGACCCAGTACTTC.

This chain links TRBV7-9 with TRBJ2-7; 7 positions match TRBD2. V dropped 5 bases and J dropped 4; count of bases not matched to a gene: 5. CDR3 size: 13 residues. CDR1 and CDR2 (germline): SEHNR, FQNEAQ (reference sequence). CDR3 sequence reads: CASSPGGPYEQYF. In DNA, the CDR3 is TGTGCCAGCAGCCCGGGGGGACCATACGAGCAGTACTTC.

The chain uses TRBV5-6 and TRBJ1-2; D unresolved. The germline gives CDR1 SGHDT, CDR2 YYEEEE. The CDR3 is made up of 12 amino acids. The V end was cut by 1 base, the J end by 4 bases, with 5 bases between. CDR3 region: CASSLNGYGYTF. DNA of the CDR3: TGTGCCAGCAGCTTGAACGGCTATGGCTACACCTTC.

This clone was seen more than once but under ten times. An end of the junction does not agree with germline; a read error may underlie this. The J gene is TRBJ2-1, the V gene TRBV7-9; D unresolved. The CDR3 runs to 12 residues. Per the germline V gene, CDR1 is SEHNR and CDR2 is FQNEAQ (reference sequence). The CDR3 spells CASSVAYNEQFF. Written as DNA, the CDR3 is TGTGCCAGCAGCGTAGCATACAATGAGCAGTTCTTC.

Within the sample, this clone is medium-sized (0.01 to 0.1%). The rearrangement joins TRBV9 to TRBJ2-5; TRBD2 matches 13 bases. Germline CDR1 reads SGDLS; CDR2 reads YYNGEE. The CDR3 length is 16 residues. With V trimmed by 4 bases and J by 4 bases, 7 bases remained unmatched. The DNA of the CDR3 is TGTGCCAGCAGCCTCGGACTAGCGGGAGTTCCAGAGACCCAGTACTTC. Its protein is CASSLGLAGVPETQYF. The full variable domain, its missing parts supplied by reference TRBV9 and TRBJ2-5, is DSGVTQTPKHLITATGQRVTLRCSPRSGDLSVYWYQQSLDQGLQFLIQYYNGEERAKGNILERFSAQQFPDLHSELNLSSLELGDSALYFCASSLGLAGVPETQYFGPGTRLLVL.

This clone was observed a single time. The rearrangement uses TRBV7-2 and TRBJ2-7; D is unresolved. Trimming removed 4 bases from V and 3 bases from J, with 4 bases in between. CDR1 is SGHTA and CDR2 is FQGNSA in the germline V gene. CDR3 length: 11 residues. Here the CDR3 reads CASSSNYEQYF. DNA for the CDR3: TGTGCCAGCAGCTCTAACTACGAGCAGTACTTC.

V is TRBV6-1 and J is TRBJ1-4; D gene uncertain. V lost 5 bases to trimming and J lost 8 bases, with 18 bases between them. Germline values: CDR1 MNHNS, CDR2 SASEGT. This CDR3 region has 15 residues. The CDR3 here is CASSSGVSNSEKLFF. The DNA for the CDR3 is TGTGCCAGCAGTTCCGGCGTCTCCAATTCCGAAAAACTGTTTTTT.

V usage is TRBV5-6 and J usage is TRBJ1-2; D is unclear. Germline-derived CDR1 and CDR2 are SGHDT and YYEEEE. Deletions cut 6 bases from V and 2 bases from J, with 11 bases between. CDR3 length: 13 residues. CDR3 protein: CASTVTGNYGYTF. As DNA, the CDR3 is TGTGCCAGCACCGTGACTGGGAACTATGGCTACACCTTC. The full variable domain, its missing parts supplied by reference TRBV5-6 and TRBJ1-2, is DAGVTQSPTHLIKTRGQQVTLRCSPKSGHDTVSWYQQALGQGPQFIFQYYEEEERQRGNFPDRFSGHQFPNYSSELNVNALLLGDSALYLCASTVTGNYGYTFGSGTRLTVV.

The gene calls are TRBV2 and TRBJ1-2; tentative D call: TRBD1 (6 bases). The V gene's germline CDR1 is SNHLY and CDR2 FYNNEI. This CDR3 is built from 16 residues. The V end was cut by 6 bases, the J end by 12 bases, with 29 bases between. The CDR3 nucleotides read TGTGCCAGCAGCAACCTGCCTCCCGGACAGACAGAGTTTAACACCTTC. This encodes CASSNLPPGQTEFNTF.

This chain links TRBV19 with TRBJ1-1; D gene unclear. This CDR3 contains 12 residues. CDR1 is LNHDA and CDR2 is SQIVND in the germline V gene (reference sequence). Trimming took off 9 bases at V and 0 bases at J, with 8 bases between the two ends. The CDR3 DNA sequence: TGTGCCAGCAAAGACATGAACACTGAAGCTTTCTTT. Translating gives CASKDMNTEAFF.

The chain uses TRBV27 and TRBJ2-2; 14 nucleotides agree with TRBD2. This CDR3 is 17 amino acids long. Germline CDR1 MNHEY, CDR2 SMNVEV (reference sequence). With V trimmed by 5 bases and J by 3 bases, 5 bases remained unmatched. DNA for the CDR3: TGTGCCAGCAGTGCTCTGGGACTAGCGGGGGACACCGGGGAGCTGTTTTTT. Protein product: CASSALGLAGDTGELFF.

The CDR3: CASSDAGNQPQHF. As DNA, the CDR3 is TGTGCCAGCAGTGACGCCGGCAATCAGCCCCAGCATTTT. This chain uses TRBV27 with TRBJ1-5; unclear D gene. Trimming took off 5 bases at V and 2 bases at J, with 7 bases between the two ends. CDR3 length: 13 amino acids. From germline, CDR1 is MNHEY and CDR2 SMNVEV (reference sequence).

This clone has only one observation. This chain joins TRBV4-1 and TRBJ2-6; D gene uncertain. V lost 3 bases and J 6 bases, leaving 3 bases between the germline ends. Per germline, CDR1 MGHRA and CDR2 YSYEKL. CDR3 length: 12 amino acids. The CDR3 nucleotides read TGCGCCAGCAGCCAGTCGGCCAACGTCCTGACTTTC. It specifies CASSQSANVLTF.

The chain links TRBV7-2 to TRBJ2-7, with D possibly matching TRBD1 (6 bases). The CDR3 contains 16 residues. Germline-derived CDR1 and CDR2 are SGHTA and FQGNSA. V was cut by 8 bases and J by 3 bases, with 23 bases left in between. This CDR3 reads CASVPQIGQIGYEQYF. The CDR3 nucleotides are TGTGCCAGCGTACCGCAAATCGGACAGATCGGCTACGAGCAGTACTTC.

This clone was seen more than once but under ten times. V usage is TRBV4-3 and J usage is TRBJ1-1; no firm D call. V was pared by 0 bases and J by 1 base, with 9 bases between. Germline loops: CDR1 LGHNA, CDR2 YSLEER. The CDR3 covers 15 residues. The CDR3 reads CASSQEKWSNTEAFF. The CDR3 bases are TGCGCCAGCAGCCAAGAGAAGTGGTCGAACACTGAAGCTTTCTTT.

The rearrangement uses TRBV5-6 and TRBJ1-4, with D perhaps matching TRBD1 (6 bases). The germline gives CDR1 SGHDT, CDR2 YYEEEE. The CDR3 runs to 16 residues. With 3 bases removed from V and 4 bases from J, the gap between germline ends came to 16 bases. The CDR3: CASSSGARAGNEKLFF. Written as DNA, the CDR3 is TGTGCCAGCAGCTCGGGGGCCAGGGCGGGTAATGAAAAACTGTTTTTT.

The chain recombines TRBV19 with TRBJ2-6; 7 bases line up with TRBD1. With V trimmed by 7 bases and J by 3 bases, 9 bases remained unmatched. The germline V gene has CDR1 LNHDA and CDR2 SQIVND (reference sequence). This CDR3 region has 16 residues. CDR3 DNA sequence: TGTGCCAGTAACGACAGGGCTTTGGGTGGGGCCAACGTCCTGACTTTC. Its translation is CASNDRALGGANVLTF.

CDR3 sequence reads: CASSLFSLSDRRNTEAFF. DNA for the CDR3: TGTGCCAGCAGTTTATTTTCCCTTAGCGACAGGAGGAACACTGAAGCTTTCTTT. The chain recombines TRBV28 with TRBJ1-1; a possible D gene is TRBD1 (6 bases). CDR1 is MDHEN, CDR2 SYDVKM, per germline. The CDR3 totals 18 residues. Trimming removed 1 base at V and 1 base at J, with 19 bases between.

The rearrangement uses TRBV5-1 and TRBJ2-1; D remains unclear. There are 14 residues in the CDR3. Germline CDR1 reads SGHRS; CDR2 reads YFSETQ. V lost 5 bases and J lost 5, with 14 bases in between. Written as DNA, the CDR3 is TGCGCCAGCAGGTTACCCTTCATGAACAATGAGCAGTTCTTC. Translating it yields CASRLPFMNNEQFF.

This clone was observed a few times. The chain joins TRBV28 to TRBJ1-2; D unresolved. The germline CDR1 and CDR2 sequences are MDHEN and SYDVKM. The V end was cut by 4 bases, the J end by 0 bases, with 9 bases between. The CDR3 spans 14 residues. CDR3 DNA: TGTGCCAGCAGTTCCCCAGTAACTAACTATGGCTACACCTTC. As protein: CASSSPVTNYGYTF.

CDR3 DNA: TGTGCCAGCAGTGAACAGACTAGCCGGGGCGATACGCAGTATTTT. It translates to CASSEQTSRGDTQYF. The chain recombines TRBV2 with TRBJ2-3; TRBD2 agrees at 7 bases. J lost 6 bases, V lost 2 bases, and 8 bases had no gene match. The germline gives CDR1 SNHLY, CDR2 FYNNEI. The CDR3 totals 15 residues.

The chain has TRBV5-6 and TRBJ2-2; D remains ambiguous. The CDR3 runs to 15 residues. Germline CDR1 SGHDT, CDR2 YYEEEE. V was trimmed by 0 bases and J by 1 base, leaving 7 bases between them. CDR3 sequence reads: CASSLDARNTGELFF. The CDR3 coding sequence is TGTGCCAGCAGCTTGGATGCCAGGAACACCGGGGAGCTGTTTTTT. The variable domain in full, completed from reference TRBV5-6 and TRBJ2-2, reads DAGVTQSPTHLIKTRGQQVTLRCSPKSGHDTVSWYQQALGQGPQFIFQYYEEEERQRGNFPDRFSGHQFPNYSSELNVNALLLGDSALYLCASSLDARNTGELFFGEGSRLTVL.

This chain uses TRBV30 with TRBJ2-1; the D gene is possibly TRBD2 (6 bases). Between the trimmed V and J ends, which lost 7 bases and 7 bases, there was a span of 20 bases. Looked up from germline, CDR1 is GTSNPN and CDR2 is SVGIG (reference sequence). This CDR3 is built from 14 residues. The CDR3 DNA reads as TGTGCCTTCGGAGAGGGGCGCGGGGTGAATGAGCAGTTCTTC. This sequence encodes CAFGEGRGVNEQFF.

This rearrangement joins TRBV7-9 to TRBJ2-7; tentatively, D is TRBD1 or TRBD2 (6 bases each). The CDR3 spans 12 residues. The V gene's germline CDR1 is SEHNR and CDR2 FQNEAQ (reference sequence). Deletions cut 11 bases from V and 7 bases from J, with 18 bases between. The CDR3 spells CAGGTSPGEQYF. DNA for the CDR3: TGTGCCGGAGGGACATCCCCTGGAGAGCAGTACTTC. Full variable domain (remainder filled in from reference TRBV7-9 and TRBJ2-7): DTGVSQNPRHKITKRGQNVTFRCDPISEHNRLYWYRQTLGQGPEFLTYFQNEAQLEKSRLLSDRFSAERPKGSFSTLEIQRTEQGDSAMYLCAGGTSPGEQYFGPGTRLTVT.

The chain carries TRBV5-6 and TRBJ2-5; D might be TRBD2 (5 bases). This CDR3 is built from 14 residues. V shed 4 bases and J shed 0 bases, with 10 bases lying between them. Germline CDR1 reads SGHDT; CDR2 reads YYEEEE. The DNA for the CDR3 is TGTGCCAGCAGCCGCAACGGGGACCAAGAGACCCAGTACTTC. Translating gives CASSRNGDQETQYF.

This clone was observed a few times. The chain recombines TRBV9 with TRBJ2-7; maybe TRBD1 (5 bases). V was pared by 0 bases and J by 1 base, with 11 bases between. CDR1 SGDLS and CDR2 YYNGEE come from the germline V gene. This CDR3 comprises 15 residues. CDR3 region: CASSVGGDRSYEQYF. The CDR3 DNA is TGTGCCAGCAGCGTAGGGGGCGACCGATCCTACGAGCAGTACTTC.

This rearrangement joins TRBV4-3 to TRBJ1-1; possible D gene TRBD1, 5 bases. The CDR3 sequence is 12 residues long. V was cut by 3 bases and J by 3 bases, with 5 bases left in between. Germline loops: CDR1 LGHNA, CDR2 YSLEER. The CDR3 DNA follows: TGCGCCAGCAGCCAGGGGGACACTGAAGCTTTCTTT. This codes for CASSQGDTEAFF.

The rearrangement joins TRBV27 to TRBJ2-5; possible D gene TRBD2, 6 bases. This CDR3 has 15 amino acids. The V end was cut by 4 bases, the J end by 2 bases, with 14 bases between. In germline, CDR1 is MNHEY, CDR2 SMNVEV (reference sequence). Here the CDR3 reads CASSYGRDFQETQYF. The CDR3 bases are TGTGCCAGCAGTTATGGCAGGGACTTTCAAGAGACCCAGTACTTC.

The J gene is TRBJ2-7, the V gene TRBV4-1; 9 bases match TRBD1. This CDR3 has 16 residues. V shed 4 bases, J shed 0 bases, and the junction held 7 bases outside the gene matches. The germline V gene has CDR1 MGHRA and CDR2 YSYEKL. CDR3 sequence: CASSLATGGFSYEQYF. The CDR3 coding sequence is TGCGCCAGCAGCCTTGCGACAGGGGGTTTCTCCTACGAGCAGTACTTC.